The clone carrying this T cell receptor beta chain was recorded only once. In the source study's methods: Reference gene primer amplification gave estimated nucleated cell counts. Using immunoSEQ multiplex PCR, the repertoire was profiled, and TCRdb retains in-frame clones only, with some absent. V and J calls and clone size are as listed in that table; D and trimming were resolved from the DNA. The sample has about 250,000 clones, around 90% seen once; the top ten hold around 1.4%. This sample is drawn from a study of blood T cell repertoires in COVID-19. On the study more broadly: The study drew acute and convalescent COVID-19 samples from the United States, Italy and Spain. PBMCs, B-cell-depleted T cells, or T cells provided the cDNA or gDNA that made up the material.

This CDR3 contains 14 residues. V lost 0 bases to trimming and J lost 9 bases, with 9 bases between them. Germline loops: CDR1 MRHNA, CDR2 SNTAGT. This clonotype was obtained from an older man with acute or convalescent COVID-19. V gene TRBV6-4 combines with J gene TRBJ1-6, with D uncertain. Sequenced input: peripheral blood. CDR3 coding DNA: TGTGCCAGCAGTGACTCAACAATTGGTTCACCCCTCCACTTT. It specifies CASSDSTIGSPLHF.